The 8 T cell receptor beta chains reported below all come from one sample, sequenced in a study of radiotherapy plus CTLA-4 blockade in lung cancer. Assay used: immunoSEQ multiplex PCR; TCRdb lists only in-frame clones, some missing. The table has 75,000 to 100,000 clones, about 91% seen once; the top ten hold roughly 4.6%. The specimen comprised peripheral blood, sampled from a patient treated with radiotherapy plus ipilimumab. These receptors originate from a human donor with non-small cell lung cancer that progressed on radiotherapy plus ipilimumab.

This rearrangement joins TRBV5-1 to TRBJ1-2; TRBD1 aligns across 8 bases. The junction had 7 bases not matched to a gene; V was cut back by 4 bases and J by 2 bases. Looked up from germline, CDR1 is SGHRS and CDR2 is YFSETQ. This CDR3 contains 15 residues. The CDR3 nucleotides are TGCGCCAGCAGCCCCGACAGGGGCGAGAACTATGGCTACACCTTC. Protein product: CASSPDRGENYGYTF.

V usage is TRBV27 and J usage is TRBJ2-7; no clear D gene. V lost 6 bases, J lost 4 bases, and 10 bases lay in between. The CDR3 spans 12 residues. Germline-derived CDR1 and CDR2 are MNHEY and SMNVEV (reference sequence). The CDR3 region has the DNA TGTGCCAGCAGAATTGCTAGTTACGAGCAGTACTTC. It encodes CASRIASYEQYF.

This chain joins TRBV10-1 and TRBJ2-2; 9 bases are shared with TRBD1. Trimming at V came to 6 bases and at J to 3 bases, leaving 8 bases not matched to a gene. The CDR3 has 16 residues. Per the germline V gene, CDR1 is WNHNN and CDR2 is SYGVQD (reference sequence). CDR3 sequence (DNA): TGCGCCAGCAGACAGGGGGCGCCCCCGGACACCGGGGAGCTGTTTTTT. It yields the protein CASRQGAPPDTGELFF.

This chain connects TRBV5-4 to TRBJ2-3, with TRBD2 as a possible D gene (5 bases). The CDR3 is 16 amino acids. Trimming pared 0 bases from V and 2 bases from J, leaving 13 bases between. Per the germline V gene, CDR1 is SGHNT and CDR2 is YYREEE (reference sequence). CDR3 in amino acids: CASSLGRAGSTDTQYF. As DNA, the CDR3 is TGTGCCAGCAGCTTGGGGCGGGCGGGCTCCACAGATACGCAGTATTTT. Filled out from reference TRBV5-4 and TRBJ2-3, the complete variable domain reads ETGVTQSPTHLIKTRGQQVTLRCSSQSGHNTVSWYQQALGQGPQFIFQYYREEENGRGNFPPRFSGLQFPNYSSELNVNALELDDSALYLCASSLGRAGSTDTQYFGPGTRLTVL.

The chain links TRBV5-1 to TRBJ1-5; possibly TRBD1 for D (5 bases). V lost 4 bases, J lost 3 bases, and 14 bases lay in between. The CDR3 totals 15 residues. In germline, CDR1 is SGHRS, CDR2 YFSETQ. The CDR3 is CASSLGVNPNQPQHF. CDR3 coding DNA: TGCGCCAGCAGCCTGGGGGTAAACCCCAATCAGCCCCAGCATTTT.

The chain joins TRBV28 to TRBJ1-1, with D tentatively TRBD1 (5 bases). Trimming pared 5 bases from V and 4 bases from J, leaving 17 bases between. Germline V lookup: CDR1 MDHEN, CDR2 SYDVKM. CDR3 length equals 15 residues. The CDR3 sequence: CASSPSGAGGTEAFF. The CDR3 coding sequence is TGTGCCAGCAGTCCGTCTGGGGCGGGGGGCACTGAAGCTTTCTTT.

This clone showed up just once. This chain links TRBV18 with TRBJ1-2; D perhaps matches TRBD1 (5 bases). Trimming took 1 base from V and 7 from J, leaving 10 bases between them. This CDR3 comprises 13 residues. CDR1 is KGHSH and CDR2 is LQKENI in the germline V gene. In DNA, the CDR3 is TGTGCCAGCTCACCACAGGGGCTTGGTGGCTACACCTTC. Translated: CASSPQGLGGYTF.

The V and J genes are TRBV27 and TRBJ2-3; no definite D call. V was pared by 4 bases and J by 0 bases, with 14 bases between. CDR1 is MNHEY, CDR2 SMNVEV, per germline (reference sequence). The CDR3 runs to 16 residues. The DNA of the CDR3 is TGTGCCAGCAGTTCTTTTGGTAGAACTAGCACAGATACGCAGTATTTT. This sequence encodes CASSSFGRTSTDTQYF.